This is a list of T cell receptor beta chains from one sample in a study of T cells in Graves' hyperthyroidism and ophthalmopathy. MiXCR, run by TCRdb on the multiplex PCR reads, gives a single entry per CDR3 protein. There are 500,000 to 550,000 distinct CDR3 sequences in the sample; roughly 20% occur only once, and 26% lies in the top ten. Sequenced input: blood. These receptors all stem from a man aged 18-30 years with Graves' hyperthyroidism. CDR3s include the opening cysteine and the closing phenylalanine or tryptophan. D genes are given only for firm matches. Where a row states a size, it is once, few, many or the class of an expanded clone; other rows omit it.

TRBV5-1	-	TRBJ2-5	-	TGCGCCAGCAGCTTGGAGTGGGGCCAAGAGACCCAGTACTTC	CASSLEWGQETQYF
TRBV5-1	many	TRBJ2-7	TRBD1	TGCGCCAGCAGCTTGGAGGGACAGGGTAACGAGCAGTACTTC	CASSLEGQGNEQYF
TRBV6-2/TRBV6-3	many	TRBJ1-5	-	TGTGCCAGCAGTGCGACGGGGAGCAATCAGCCCCAGCATTTT	CASSATGSNQPQHF
TRBV5-1	many	TRBJ1-5	-	TGCGCCAGCAGCTTGACCGCGGGGAATCAGCCCCAGCATTTT	CASSLTAGNQPQHF
TRBV15	-	TRBJ1-5	-	TGTGCCACCAGCAGAGGGGGGCTCGTTGGGAATCAGCCCCAGCATTTT	CATSRGGLVGNQPQHF
TRBV20-1	-	TRBJ2-5	-	TGCAGTGCCATCGCCTTGGGACCGGAGACCCAGTACTTC	CSAIALGPETQYF
TRBV27	many	TRBJ1-1	TRBD1	TGTGCCAGCAGTCCCCGACAGGGGAACACTGAAGCTTTCTTT	CASSPRQGNTEAFF
TRBV18	many	TRBJ2-5	-	TGTGCCAGCTCACCAAGGGCTCAATTAGAGACCCAGTACTTC	CASSPRAQLETQYF
TRBV29-1	-	TRBJ1-1	-	TGCAGCGTTGAGGGTTTGTCAGGGGCTGACACTGAAGCTTTCTTT	CSVEGLSGADTEAFF
TRBV12-3/TRBV12-4	many	TRBJ1-6	-	TGTGCCAGCAGGGGACCGACGGATAATTCACCCCTCCACTTT	CASRGPTDNSPLHF
TRBV7-9	many	TRBJ1-1	-	TGTGCCAGCAGCCTAACCGGGACGGGAGCTTTCTTT	CASSLTGTGAFF
TRBV11-1	-	TRBJ2-7	TRBD2	TGTGCCAGCAGCTTTTACGGGCTAGCGGGGACCAACGAGCAGTACTTC	CASSFYGLAGTNEQYF
TRBV7-8	many	TRBJ1-5	TRBD1	TGTGCCAGCAGCCCCTTAACAGGGGGCAATCAGCCCCAGCATTTT	CASSPLTGGNQPQHF
TRBV27	many	TRBJ1-1	-	TGTGCCAGCAGCCGGGTCTTCGACACTGAAGCTTTCTTT	CASSRVFDTEAFF
TRBV11-1	-	TRBJ2-7	TRBD1	TGTGCCAGCAGAACCGGGACAGCTTACGAGCAGTACTTC	CASRTGTAYEQYF
TRBV12-3/TRBV12-4	many	TRBJ2-5	-	TGTGCCAGCAGCCCCGGTCATTTGGAGACCCAGTACTTC	CASSPGHLETQYF
TRBV12-3/TRBV12-4	many	TRBJ2-7	-	TGTGCCAGCAGCCCAACAGGGTTCGACGAGCAGTACTTC	CASSPTGFDEQYF
TRBV9	many	TRBJ2-5	-	TGTGCCAGCAGCGTAGACCGCCAAGAGACCCAGTACTTC	CASSVDRQETQYF
TRBV6-1	once	TRBJ1-1	-	TGTGCCAGTTCTAACCGCGGGAGGGCTTTCTTT	CASSNRGRAFF
TRBV28	few	TRBJ2-7	-	TGTGCCAGCGCTTCGCAGTTACTCTACGATCAGTACTTC	CASASQLLYDQYF
TRBV7-1	few	TRBJ1-3	-	TGTGCCAGCAGCTCAATGACCGGGACGGGAATTCTCTCTGGAAACACCATATATTTT	CASSSMTGTGILSGNTIYF
TRBV6-2/TRBV6-3	-	TRBJ1-5	-	TGTGCCAGCAGTTACTGGTCGACAAATCAGCCCCAGCATTTT	CASSYWSTNQPQHF
TRBV2	few	TRBJ1-6	-	TGTGCCAGCAGTGTCCAGGCTCATTCACCCCTCCACTTT	CASSVQAHSPLHF
TRBV7-2	few	TRBJ2-2	-	TGTGCCAGCAGCTCCCGGCTGTACACCGGGGAGCTGTTTTTT	CASSSRLYTGELFF
TRBV2	many	TRBJ2-4	-	TGTGCCAGCAGCGTGGTCGAGTACGGCATTCAGTACTTC	CASSVVEYGIQYF
TRBV28	many	TRBJ2-7	TRBD1	TGTGCCAGCAGTTGGGGCAACAGGGGCGAGGAGCAGTACTTC	CASSWGNRGEEQYF
TRBV6-2/TRBV6-3	-	TRBJ2-5	-	TGTGCCAGCAGTTACGAGGGTCGGGGAGAGACCCAGTACTTC	CASSYEGRGETQYF
TRBV4-2	few	TRBJ1-1	-	TGTGCCAGCAGCCAAGACATAACAGGATACACTGAAGCTTTCTTT	CASSQDITGYTEAFF
TRBV2	many	TRBJ1-2	TRBD1	TGTGCCAGCAGTGAGACAGGGGCCAATCGGGGCTACACCTTC	CASSETGANRGYTF
TRBV5-1	few	TRBJ1-1	-	TGCGCCAGCAGAAATGAGGGACCTGAAGCTTTCTTT	CASRNEGPEAFF
TRBV5-4	many	TRBJ1-1	-	TGTGCCAGCAGCGCCCTCGGGACACAGAACACTGAAGCTTTCTTT	CASSALGTQNTEAFF
TRBV24-1	many	TRBJ2-5	-	TGTGCCACCAGTGATTGGATCGACGGCACGGCCCAGTACTTC	CATSDWIDGTAQYF
TRBV29-1	many	TRBJ1-2	-	TGCAGCGTCCGGAATGTCTATGGCTACACCTTC	CSVRNVYGYTF
TRBV7-9	-	TRBJ1-5	TRBD1	TGTGCCAGCAGGGGCCCGGGACAGGGTTTCCAGCCCCAGCATTTT	CASRGPGQGFQPQHF
TRBV3-1	many	TRBJ2-5	-	TGTGCCAGCAGACCCTCGATATTGGGGCTCCAAGAGACCCAGTACTTC	CASRPSILGLQETQYF